One and the same sample provided the 13 T cell receptor beta chains below, sequenced in a study of blood T cell repertoires in COVID-19. TCRdb's table, derived via immunoSEQ multiplex PCR, lists solely in-frame clones and lacks some. The repertoire consists of more than 60,000 clones, with roughly 90% occurring once and the leading ten covering approximately 16%. The sequenced sample consisted of peripheral blood. The source of these receptors is a woman older than 75 with active or convalescent COVID-19.

The chain is built from TRBV30 and TRBJ1-6, with D maybe TRBD1 (6 bases). V lost 1 base and J 10 bases, leaving 8 bases between the germline ends. There are 12 residues in the CDR3. The V gene's germline CDR1 is GTSNPN and CDR2 SVGIG (reference sequence). CDR3 residues: CAWSGQGSPLHF. The CDR3 DNA reads as TGTGCCTGGAGTGGTCAGGGGTCACCCCTCCACTTT.

The CDR3 DNA reads TGTGCCAGTAGTGGCCCGACAGGGGGCGCAGGCACTGAAGCTTTCTTT. Translation: CASSGPTGGAGTEAFF. The chain recombines TRBV19 with TRBJ1-1, with TRBD1 matching over 10 bases. This CDR3 contains 16 residues. Germline CDR1 and CDR2: LNHDA and SQIVND (reference sequence). Unmatched junction bases numbered 10, after V lost 5 bases and J lost 4 bases. The complete variable domain, with remaining parts taken from reference TRBV19 and TRBJ1-1, reads DGGITQSPKYLFRKEGQNVTLSCEQNLNHDAMYWYRQDPGQGLRLIYYSQIVNDFQKGDIAEGYSVSREKKESFPLTVTSAQKNPTAFYLCASSGPTGGAGTEAFFGQGTRLTVV.

Only one count was recorded for this clone. The CDR3 nucleotides read TGCGCCAGCAGTGAGTGGGCTAGCGATACACAAGAGACCCAGTACTTC. It is translated as CASSEWASDTQETQYF. The chain is built from TRBV10-2 and TRBJ2-5; a possible D gene is TRBD2 (6 bases). CDR3 length: 16 amino acids. V shed 1 base and J shed 2 bases, with 14 bases lying between them. Germline loops: CDR1 WSHSY, CDR2 SAAADI.

The sample holds one count of this clone. V is TRBV28 and J is TRBJ2-2, with a weak D call TRBD2 (5 bases). CDR1 and CDR2 (germline): MDHEN, SYDVKM. CDR3 length: 16 amino acids. V was pared by 6 bases and J by 0 bases, with 14 bases between. The CDR3 DNA reads TGTGCCAGCAGGACGTCGGCGGGCGCGAACACCGGGGAGCTGTTTTTT. Protein sequence: CASRTSAGANTGELFF.

J is TRBJ2-7 and V is TRBV7-2, with 11 bases identical to TRBD2. In germline, CDR1 is SGHTA, CDR2 FQGNSA. This CDR3 spans 16 amino acids. The J segment lost 0 bases and the V segment lost 4 bases, leaving 5 bases of the junction unmatched. This CDR3 is CASSSLTSGASYEQYF. In DNA, the CDR3 is TGTGCCAGCAGCTCCTTGACTAGCGGGGCCTCCTACGAGCAGTACTTC.

Only a few counts were recorded for this clone. The chain employs TRBV6-5 and TRBJ1-1, with 9 bases matching TRBD1. Germline loops: CDR1 MNHEY, CDR2 SVGAGI. This CDR3 region has 13 residues. J gave up 6 bases and V 6 bases, and 5 bases lay outside the gene matches. The CDR3 DNA sequence: TGTGCCAGCAGGCAACAGGGGGCGTCTGAAGCTTTCTTT. Translating it yields CASRQQGASEAFF.

The rearrangement links TRBV3-1 (or the pseudogene TRBV3-2) to TRBJ1-3; D unresolved. Germline assignment: CDR1 LGHDT and CDR2 YNNKEL (reference sequence). V was trimmed by 0 bases and J by 4 bases, leaving 4 bases between them. The CDR3 runs to 13 residues. The CDR3 DNA follows: TGTGCCAGCAGCCAAGAAACAGGAAACACCATATATTTT. Translation gives CASSQETGNTIYF.

The V gene is TRBV6-2 or TRBV6-3, the J gene TRBJ1-5, with D possibly TRBD1 on 6 matching bases. From germline, CDR1 is MNHEY and CDR2 SVGEGT. This CDR3 has 17 residues. V was trimmed by 2 bases and J by 0 bases, leaving 14 bases between them. Here the CDR3 DNA reads TGTGCCAGCAGTTACGGTGGACAGCTTTATAGCAATCAGCCCCAGCATTTT. It yields the protein CASSYGGQLYSNQPQHF.

This clone occurred a few times. J is TRBJ1-5 and V is TRBV28, with TRBD1 matching 12 bases. CDR1 and CDR2 from the germline V gene are MDHEN and SYDVKM. This CDR3 contains 16 residues. J lost 1 base, V lost 6 bases, and 4 bases had no gene match. The CDR3 DNA reads as TGTGCCAGCAGGTGGGACAGGGGGCTAAGCAATCAGCCCCAGCATTTT. Translating it yields CASRWDRGLSNQPQHF.

The genes are TRBV30 and TRBJ1-3; D unclear. This CDR3 is 15 amino acids long. CDR1 is GTSNPN, CDR2 SVGIG, per germline (reference sequence). V dropped 0 bases and J dropped 0 bases, with 9 bases sitting between them. CDR3 in amino acids: CAWSVPTGSGNTIYF. As DNA, the CDR3 is TGTGCCTGGAGTGTACCCACCGGCTCTGGAAACACCATATATTTT.

Notes on this clone: One end of the junction fails to match germline, which may point to a read error. The chain combines TRBV19 with TRBJ1-5; TRBD1 might be the D (6 bases). Germline CDR1 reads LNHDA; CDR2 reads SQIVND (reference sequence). This CDR3 spans 16 amino acids. CDR3 in amino acids: CVSSLRDKYSNQPQHF. CDR3 nucleotide sequence: TGTGTCAGTAGTCTCCGGGACAAATATAGCAATCAGCCCCAGCATTTT.

The chain joins TRBV28 to TRBJ2-7; 8 bases line up with TRBD2. Trimming cost V 6 bases and J 6 bases; bases outside gene matches: 7. This CDR3 contains 13 residues. CDR1 is MDHEN, CDR2 SYDVKM, per germline. CDR3 loop: CASSPGGGSEQYF. The CDR3 DNA sequence: TGTGCCAGCAGCCCTGGCGGGGGGTCCGAGCAGTACTTC.

This clone appeared a few times. The rearrangement uses TRBV3-1 (or the pseudogene TRBV3-2) and TRBJ1-1, with TRBD1 identical over 9 bases. V shed 5 bases, J shed 5 bases, and the junction held 6 bases outside the gene matches. The length of the CDR3 is 14 residues. The germline V gene has CDR1 LGHDT and CDR2 YNNKEL (reference sequence). CDR3 coding DNA: TGTGCCAGCAGCATTGGACAGGGGAGAACTGAAGCTTTCTTT. Its translation: CASSIGQGRTEAFF.